This T cell receptor beta chain was sequenced during a study of T cells in localized non-small cell lung cancer. CDR1 and CDR2 from the germline V gene are SGHRS and YFSETQ. The V gene lost 4 bases and the J gene lost 0 bases, with 14 bases spanning the gap. The CDR3 contains 17 residues. Profiling relied on immunoSEQ multiplex PCR, and the TCRdb table lists in-frame clones only, not all of them. Of tens of thousands of clones listed, 65% to 90% are singletons. The V call is TRBV5-1, the J call TRBJ1-6, with D uncertain. The clonotype originates from a man aged 35 to 70 with stage III lung adenocarcinoma. This material consisted of peripheral blood mononuclear cells, taken before any cancer treatment. The CDR3, as DNA: TGCGCCAGCAGCCCCGCGTTGAGGAGCTCCTATAATTCACCCCTCCACTTT. Translation: CASSPALRSSYNSPLHF.